This record covers a single TCR beta chain. No antigen is known for it. Samples of blood were obtained at baseline, on cycle 4 day 1, and on cycle 7 day 1. The entry originates in a study of OX40 agonist ivuxolimab in advanced cancers. The wider study: Ivuxolimab, an antibody acting as an agonist of OX40 (CD134), was used to treat patients. Notes on the study in general: Also showing low normalized T-cell clonal expansion were some of the nonresponders. At 0.1 to 3.0 mg/kg, CD4+ and CD8+ blood T cells expanded clonally by week 6.

Using immunoSEQ multiplex PCR, the repertoire was profiled, and TCRdb retains in-frame clones only, with some absent. The repertoire holds about 61,000 clones, with around four fifths as singletons. CDR3 length: 13 amino acids. The ends were cut back, 1 base at V and 4 bases at J, with 8 bases in the middle. Germline V lookup: CDR1 SGDLS, CDR2 YYNGEE. The specimen comprised CD4+ or CD8+ T cells sorted from blood, sampled in a trial of the OX40 agonist ivuxolimab. This TCR derives from an adult with an advanced solid tumor such as melanoma, head and neck, liver or kidney cancer. The chain is built from TRBV9 and TRBJ1-1, with a possible D match to TRBD1 (6 bases). CDR3 DNA sequence: TGTGCCAGCAGCGTAAGGGGGACCACTGAAGCTTTCTTT. Translating gives CASSVRGTTEAFF.